This T cell receptor (beta chain) was identified during a study of cytomegalovirus exposure and HLA in healthy donors. The PCR was carried out with 60 Vbeta primers and 13 Jbeta primers. Generated by immunoSEQ multiplex PCR, the TCRdb table keeps only in-frame clones and is missing some. In the table there are tens of thousands of clones, around 82% of which are singletons. The count of this clone is one. Its antigen is undetermined. At collection, donors were nominally healthy, but unrecorded immune exposures were probable. Notes on the study in general: An analysis that was carried out later associated 16,951 TCR beta sequences with HLA alleles at 0.05 false discovery rate. A later analysis showed that HLA-associated TCR beta chains had undergone more clonal expansion than equally common others. A previous analysis found most TCR beta V segments productive roughly 87% or roughly 30% of the time.

CDR1 SEHNR and CDR2 FQNEAQ come from the germline V gene (reference sequence). V trimming: 4 bases; J trimming: 9 bases; junction bases outside the gene matches: 9. The CDR3 runs 14 residues. J is TRBJ2-7 and V is TRBV7-9; 10 bases are shared with TRBD1. The clonotype comes from a woman aged 18-30 years in good health and CMV-seronegative. The specimen sequenced was PBMCs. CDR3 DNA: TGTGCCAGCAGCTCCATCTGGACAGGGGGGTGGCAGTACTTC. It translates to CASSSIWTGGWQYF. The complete variable domain, with remaining parts taken from reference TRBV7-9 and TRBJ2-7, reads DTGVSQNPRHKITKRGQNVTFRCDPISEHNRLYWYRQTLGQGPEFLTYFQNEAQLEKSRLLSDRFSAERPKGSFSTLEIQRTEQGDSAMYLCASSSIWTGGWQYFGPGTRLTVT.